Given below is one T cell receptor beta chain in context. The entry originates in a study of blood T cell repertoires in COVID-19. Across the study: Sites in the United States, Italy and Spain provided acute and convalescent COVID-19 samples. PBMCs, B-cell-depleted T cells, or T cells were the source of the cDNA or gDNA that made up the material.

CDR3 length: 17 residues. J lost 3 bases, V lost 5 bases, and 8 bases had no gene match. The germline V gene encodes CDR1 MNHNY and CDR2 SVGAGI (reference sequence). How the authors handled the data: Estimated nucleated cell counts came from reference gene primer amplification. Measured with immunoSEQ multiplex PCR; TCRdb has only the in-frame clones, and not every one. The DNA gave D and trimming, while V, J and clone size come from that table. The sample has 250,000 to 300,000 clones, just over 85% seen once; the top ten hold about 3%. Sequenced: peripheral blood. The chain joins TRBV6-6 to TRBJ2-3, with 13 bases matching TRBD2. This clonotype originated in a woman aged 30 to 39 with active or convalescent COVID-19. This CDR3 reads CASSPPGLAGSTDTQYF. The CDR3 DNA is TGTGCCAGCAGTCCGCCGGGACTAGCGGGGTCTACAGATACGCAGTATTTT.